The following is a TCR beta chain sequence with its context. These data are taken from a study of graft-versus-host responses after intestinal transplantation. Study summary: Recipients had multivisceral, liver-intestinal, or isolated intestinal transplants.

The germline V and J ends were trimmed by 4 bases and 1 base, with 23 bases remaining between them. CDR1 is SGDLS and CDR2 is YYNGEE in the germline V gene. The CDR3 is 18 amino acids. Repertoires were generated with immunoSEQ multiplex PCR, while TCRdb's copy carries only in-frame clones and drops some. Of roughly 40,000 clones in the sample, about 91% were seen once. The receptor comes from a human patient who received an intestinal transplant, so some T cells may come from the graft donor. This sample comprised PBMCs, obtained 524 days after transplant. This chain connects TRBV9 to TRBJ1-1, with D possibly TRBD1 on 5 matching bases. The CDR3 sequence: CASSPTIGSGGSNTEAFF. CDR3 nucleotide sequence: TGTGCCAGCAGCCCGACCATAGGTAGTGGGGGATCGAACACTGAAGCTTTCTTT.